The rows below give T cell receptor beta chains drawn from one sample of a study of T cell changes during pregnancy in multiple sclerosis. Profiling relied on immunoSEQ multiplex PCR, and the TCRdb table lists in-frame clones only, not all of them. Of some 33,000 clones in the sample, roughly 91% were seen once. The sample here was CD8+ T cells from peripheral blood mononuclear cells, taken in the second trimester of pregnancy. The receptors come from a female donor in good health, enrolled as a control in a pregnancy study. CDR3s include the opening cysteine and the closing phenylalanine or tryptophan. Fields, in order: clone size, CDR3 length, J gene, V gene, D gene, CDR3 protein, CDR3 DNA. A D gene is named only where the DNA matches it firmly. The listing skips clone size in some rows; elsewhere it reads once, few, many or a size class.

.,16,TRBJ2-5,TRBV5-4,TRBD1,CASSLKSTGGRETQYF,TGTGCCAGCAGCTTGAAATCGACAGGGGGCAGGGAGACCCAGTACTTC
.,15,TRBJ2-2,TRBV27,TRBD2,CASRMLAGNTGELFF,TGTGCCAGCAGAATGCTAGCGGGGAACACCGGGGAGCTGTTTTTT
.,16,TRBJ2-7,TRBV6-5,TRBD2,CASSYSVVAGAYEQYF,TGTGCCAGCAGTTACTCGGTGGTAGCGGGGGCCTACGAGCAGTACTTC
.,14,TRBJ2-1,TRBV9,.,CASSSPGERNEQFF,TGTGCCAGCAGCTCCCCCGGCGAGCGCAATGAGCAGTTCTTC
.,13,TRBJ1-1,TRBV7-9,.,CASSLERSTEAFF,TGTGCCAGCAGCTTAGAGAGGAGCACTGAAGCTTTCTTT
.,17,TRBJ2-5,TRBV18,.,CASSPPRERGHQETQYF,TGTGCCAGCTCACCACCCCGGGAGCGCGGACACCAAGAGACCCAGTACTTC
few,17,TRBJ1-1,TRBV7-2,.,CASSLNGEAGMNTEAFF,TGTGCCAGCAGCTTAAACGGTGAAGCAGGGATGAACACTGAAGCTTTCTTT
.,14,TRBJ2-7,TRBV7-2,TRBD1,CASSFRDSLWEQYF,TGTGCCAGCAGCTTTCGGGACAGCCTTTGGGAGCAGTACTTC
.,12,TRBJ1-1,TRBV10-3,.,CATAGADPEAFF,TGTGCCACCGCAGGGGCGGACCCTGAAGCTTTCTTT
once,15,TRBJ1-2,TRBV4-1,.,CASSQDESRGYGYTF,TGCGCCAGCAGCCAAGATGAAAGTAGGGGCTATGGCTACACCTTC
.,15,TRBJ1-6,TRBV5-6,TRBD1,CASSLEGQGNSPLHF,TGTGCCAGCAGCTTGGAGGGACAGGGGAATTCACCCCTCCACTTT
.,15,TRBJ2-1,TRBV4-3,.,CASSQGLGGDADYFF,TGCGCCAGCAGCCAAGGTCTCGGCGGGGACGCCGACTATTTCTTC
.,15,TRBJ1-1,TRBV19,.,CASTLQGGGNTEAFF,TGTGCCAGTACCTTACAGGGAGGGGGTAACACTGAAGCTTTCTTT
.,14,TRBJ1-5,TRBV7-2,.,CASSAQGINQPQHF,TGTGCCAGCAGCGCTCAGGGTATCAACCAGCCCCAGCATTTT
.,12,TRBJ2-1,TRBV27,.,CASSLDLNEQFF,TGTGCCAGCAGTTTAGACTTGAATGAGCAGTTCTTC
.,15,TRBJ2-3,TRBV7-9,.,CASSEGLGGVYTQYF,TGTGCCAGCAGCGAAGGTCTGGGGGGAGTTTATACGCAGTATTTT
.,15,TRBJ1-6,TRBV6-5,.,CASRARLEFGSPLHF,TGTGCCAGCAGAGCACGCCTAGAATTTGGTTCACCCCTCCACTTT
.,15,TRBJ1-1,TRBV4-1,.,CASSQGAALGTEAFF,TGCGCCAGCAGCCAGGGGGCCGCCCTGGGCACTGAAGCTTTCTTT
once,15,TRBJ1-1,TRBV5-4,TRBD1,CASSGGQISNTEAFF,TGTGCCAGCAGCGGGGGACAGATATCGAACACTGAAGCTTTCTTT
.,14,TRBJ2-3,TRBV19,TRBD1,CASSKDRLLDTQYF,TGTGCCAGTAGTAAGGACAGGTTACTAGATACGCAGTATTTT
.,18,TRBJ2-3,TRBV29-1,TRBD2,CSVEDRLAGGLSTDTQYF,TGCAGCGTTGAAGATCGGCTAGCGGGGGGACTAAGCACAGATACGCAGTATTTT
.,15,TRBJ2-7,TRBV6-1,TRBD2,CASSESTSGGYEQYF,TGTGCCAGCAGTGAATCAACTAGCGGGGGTTACGAGCAGTACTTC
.,15,TRBJ1-1,TRBV19,.,CASSMATGLNTEAFF,TGTGCCAGTAGTATGGCAACAGGCTTGAACACTGAAGCTTTCTTT
.,15,TRBJ2-7,TRBV4-3,TRBD1,CASSHDTGGLIEQYF,TGCGCCAGCAGCCACGACACAGGGGGACTGATCGAGCAGTACTTC
.,16,TRBJ2-2,TRBV9,TRBD2,CASSSAGTSGHGELFF,TGTGCCAGCAGCTCAGCCGGGACTAGCGGGCACGGGGAGCTGTTTTTT
.,14,TRBJ2-3,TRBV30,.,CAWSFSGNTDTQYF,TGTGCCTGGAGTTTTAGCGGAAACACAGATACGCAGTATTTT
.,15,TRBJ2-1,TRBV5-6,TRBD2,CASSLGAGGPGEQFF,TGTGCCAGCAGCTTGGGGGCGGGGGGGCCGGGTGAGCAGTTCTTC
.,20,TRBJ1-6,TRBV6-1,TRBD1,CASSEAKGTAYGNYNSPLHF,TGTGCCAGCAGTGAAGCAAAAGGGACAGCCTATGGAAATTATAATTCACCCCTCCACTTT
.,18,TRBJ1-3,TRBV4-3,.,CASSQEEGDPPAGNTIYF,TGCGCCAGCAGCCAAGAGGAAGGAGATCCTCCGGCCGGAAACACCATATATTTT
once,13,TRBJ2-1,TRBV2,.,CATRDSGSDEQFF,TGTGCCACCAGAGATTCCGGGTCCGATGAGCAGTTCTTC
.,14,TRBJ2-7,TRBV4-3,TRBD2,CASSLSGGNYEQYF,TGCGCCAGCAGCCTCTCGGGGGGAAACTACGAGCAGTACTTC
.,15,TRBJ1-2,TRBV9,.,CVTRTGSFIVYGYTF,TGTGTGACGCGTACAGGGAGTTTTATAGTGTATGGCTACACCTTC
.,13,TRBJ2-1,TRBV11-2,TRBD2,CASSLQRGYEQFF,TGTGCCAGCAGTTTACAGCGGGGGTATGAGCAGTTCTTC
.,14,TRBJ2-5,TRBV6-1,TRBD2,CASSDGTSFETQYF,TGTGCCAGCAGTGATGGGACTAGCTTTGAGACCCAGTACTTC
.,13,TRBJ1-1,TRBV5-6,TRBD1,CASSWDSGTEAFF,TGTGCCAGCAGCTGGGACAGTGGCACTGAAGCTTTCTTT
.,17,TRBJ1-3,TRBV6-1,.,CASSKGVMGDFGNTIYF,TGTGCCAGCAGTAAAGGGGTGATGGGGGACTTTGGAAACACCATATATTTT
.,14,TRBJ1-5,TRBV30,TRBD1,CASRDRVGNQPQHF,TGTGCCTCCCGGGACAGGGTTGGCAATCAGCCCCAGCATTTT
.,12,TRBJ1-1,TRBV30,TRBD1,CAWGTGGPEAFF,TGTGCCTGGGGGACAGGGGGCCCTGAAGCTTTCTTT
.,14,TRBJ1-5,TRBV7-9,.,CASSLPYSNQPQHF,TGTGCCAGCAGCTTACCTTATAGCAATCAGCCCCAGCATTTT
.,16,TRBJ2-2,TRBV7-9,TRBD2,CASPGLAGGRTGELFF,TGTGCCAGCCCGGGACTAGCGGGGGGGCGTACCGGGGAGCTGTTTTTT
.,14,TRBJ1-1,TRBV5-1,.,CASSLARTDFEAFF,TGCGCCAGCAGCTTGGCCAGGACAGATTTTGAAGCTTTCTTT
.,14,TRBJ2-1,TRBV7-7,TRBD1,CASSPAGTGDEQFF,TGTGCTAGCAGCCCAGCCGGGACAGGGGATGAGCAGTTCTTC
medium-sized,15,TRBJ2-7,TRBV4-2,.,CASSQETGSSYEQYF,TGTGCCAGCAGCCAAGAGACGGGGAGCTCCTACGAGCAGTACTTC
.,14,TRBJ2-1,TRBV11-3,.,CASSFRGTNNEQFF,TGTGCCAGCAGCTTTAGGGGGACCAACAATGAGCAGTTCTTC
few,14,TRBJ1-2,TRBV19,.,CASRDKSGVYGYTF,TGTGCCAGTAGGGATAAATCGGGAGTCTATGGCTACACCTTC
.,14,TRBJ2-1,TRBV9,.,CASSVGGKNNEQFF,TGTGCCAGCAGCGTAGGCGGTAAAAACAATGAGCAGTTCTTC